This is a list of T cell receptor beta chains from one sample in a study of CD8+ T cells in alopecia areata. Assay used: immunoSEQ multiplex PCR; TCRdb lists only in-frame clones, some missing. The sample includes some 200,000 clones, roughly 50% of them seen just once. This material consisted of CD4+ T cells sorted from blood, taken at week 24, from a patient treated with tofacitinib. The receptors here all came from a human donor with alopecia areata. Both conserved end residues are part of each CDR3. The D gene is left open where the match is weak. Not all rows give a size; the values are once, few, many and, for expanded clones, a class.

CDR3 protein	CDR3 DNA	V gene	J gene	clone size	D gene
CASSVGQGDSYEQYF	TGTGCCAGCAGCGTAGGACAGGGGGACTCCTACGAGCAGTACTTC	TRBV9	TRBJ2-7	.	TRBD1
CATSRGEGTEAFF	TGTGCCACCAGCAGAGGCGAGGGGACTGAAGCTTTCTTT	TRBV15	TRBJ1-1	.	.
CASRIRREQETQYF	TGTGCCAGCAGGATTCGACGGGAACAAGAGACCCAGTACTTC	TRBV2	TRBJ2-5	.	.
CASSQDGQGSETQYF	TGTGCCAGCAGCCAGGACGGACAGGGATCGGAGACCCAGTACTTC	TRBV4-2	TRBJ2-5	.	TRBD1
CAISQVSQETQYF	TGTGCCATCAGCCAGGTTTCGCAAGAGACCCAGTACTTC	TRBV10-3	TRBJ2-5	.	.
CSAGDNDSNQPQHF	TGCAGCGCCGGGGACAACGATAGCAATCAGCCCCAGCATTTT	TRBV29-1	TRBJ1-5	.	.
CASSLDPASAPQHF	TGTGCCAGCAGCCTCGATCCCGCGTCCGCCCCCCAGCATTTT	TRBV5-6	TRBJ1-5	.	.
CAISEGANTIYF	TGTGCCATCAGTGAGGGGGCAAACACCATATATTTT	TRBV10-3	TRBJ1-3	.	.
CASSLTGSVHSEAFF	TGTGCCAGCAGCTTAACAGGGAGTGTGCACTCTGAAGCTTTCTTT	TRBV7-9	TRBJ1-1	.	.
CASSLTGGAGDNEQFF	TGTGCCAGCAGCTTAACGGGCGGGGCAGGGGACAATGAGCAGTTCTTC	TRBV13	TRBJ2-1	few	.
CASSPDGDTDTQYF	TGCGCCAGCAGCCCGGACGGAGACACAGATACGCAGTATTTT	TRBV5-1	TRBJ2-3	.	.
CAQRGVYNYGYTF	TGTGCCCAACGGGGGGTTTATAACTATGGCTACACCTTC	TRBV30	TRBJ1-2	once	.
CASSLSETQYF	TGTGCCAGCAGCTTGTCCGAGACCCAGTACTTC	TRBV5-4	TRBJ2-5	.	.
CASSLNQGYETQYF	TGTGCCAGCAGTTTAAATCAGGGTTATGAGACCCAGTACTTC	TRBV28	TRBJ2-5	few	.
CASSELMVQETQYF	TGTGCCAGCAGTGAATTGATGGTCCAAGAGACCCAGTACTTC	TRBV2	TRBJ2-5	.	.
CASSLALRELFF	TGTGCCAGCAGCTTAGCGCTCCGGGAGCTGTTTTTT	TRBV6-6	TRBJ2-2	few	.
CASSLGQGNYGYTF	TGTGCCAGCAGCTTGGGACAGGGGAACTATGGCTACACCTTC	TRBV5-6	TRBJ1-2	.	TRBD1
CASSLRQAKTEAFF	TGCGCCAGCAGCTTGCGGCAGGCAAAGACTGAAGCTTTCTTT	TRBV5-1	TRBJ1-1	few	.
CASGTSVDTQYF	TGTGCCAGCGGTACTAGCGTGGATACGCAGTATTTT	TRBV28	TRBJ2-3	.	TRBD2
CAIRGGGTPYEQYF	TGTGCCATCAGGGGGGGAGGGACTCCCTACGAGCAGTACTTC	TRBV10-3	TRBJ2-7	.	TRBD2
CSVEEGQSSYGYTF	TGCAGCGTAGAGGAGGGACAGAGCAGCTATGGCTACACCTTC	TRBV29-1	TRBJ1-2	few	TRBD1
CASSQEHRRSYTQYF	TGCGCCAGCAGCCAAGAACATCGGCGCTCGTATACGCAGTATTTT	TRBV4-3	TRBJ2-3	.	.
CSVLTGDTQYF	TGCAGCGTTCTCACGGGCGATACGCAGTATTTT	TRBV29-1	TRBJ2-3	few	.
CASSYSVRGETQYF	TGTGCCAGCAGTTACTCCGTGAGGGGAGAGACCCAGTACTTC	TRBV6-5	TRBJ2-5	many	.
CSVRGLAGDYEQYF	TGCAGCGTGAGAGGACTAGCGGGGGACTACGAGCAGTACTTC	TRBV29-1	TRBJ2-7	.	TRBD2
CASSLSGTPETQYF	TGTGCCAGCAGCTTATCCGGGACGCCAGAGACCCAGTACTTC	TRBV7-2	TRBJ2-5	.	.
CASSPGQIQETQYF	TGCGCCAGCAGCCCCGGACAGATCCAAGAGACCCAGTACTTC	TRBV5-1	TRBJ2-5	.	.
CATSRVVGADTQYF	TGTGCCACCAGCAGAGTGGTGGGTGCAGATACGCAGTATTTT	TRBV15	TRBJ2-3	.	.
CASSPDTTEQFF	TGTGCCAGCAGCCCCGATACTACTGAGCAGTTCTTC	TRBV25-1	TRBJ2-1	.	.
CASSFIAGSYEQYF	TGTGCCAGCAGTTTTATAGCTGGGTCCTACGAGCAGTACTTC	TRBV27	TRBJ2-7	.	.
CASSEWVSYEQYF	TGTGCCAGCAGTGAATGGGTCAGCTACGAGCAGTACTTC	TRBV25-1	TRBJ2-7	.	.
CASSLDRLEIPLHF	TGTGCCAGCAGCTTAGATAGGCTGGAGATACCCCTCCACTTT	TRBV7-9	TRBJ1-6	.	.
CASSNRGSGANVLTF	TGCGCCAGCAGCAACAGGGGATCTGGGGCCAACGTCCTGACTTTC	TRBV4-3	TRBJ2-6	.	TRBD1
CTTGGTPSEGSYNEQFF	TGCACCACCGGCGGGACTCCTTCAGAAGGGTCCTACAATGAGCAGTTCTTC	TRBV29-1	TRBJ2-1	few	.
CASSEMYRVTVQFF	TGTGCCAGCAGTGAAATGTACAGGGTTACCGTGCAGTTCTTC	TRBV2	TRBJ2-1	.	.
CAWSLLGRPQHF	TGTGCCTGGAGTTTACTGGGGCGGCCCCAGCATTTT	TRBV30	TRBJ1-5	once	.
CASSLVNYGYTF	TGTGCCAGCAGCTTGGTGAACTATGGCTACACCTTC	TRBV5-6	TRBJ1-2	few	.
CASSLTPPDGYTF	TGTGCCAGCAGCTTGACGCCACCTGATGGCTACACCTTC	TRBV7-9	TRBJ1-2	.	.
CAISGTSGSSYEQYF	TGTGCCATCAGTGGGACTAGCGGGAGCTCCTACGAGCAGTACTTC	TRBV10-3	TRBJ2-7	.	TRBD2
CASSPQGAAETQYF	TGTGCCAGCAGCCCGCAGGGGGCGGCGGAGACCCAGTACTTC	TRBV27	TRBJ2-5	.	TRBD1
CSVYRWGQGATEAFF	TGCAGCGTTTATCGATGGGGACAGGGGGCCACTGAAGCTTTCTTT	TRBV29-1	TRBJ1-1	.	TRBD1
CASSQEAGYTF	TGTGCCAGCAGCCAGGAAGCCGGCTACACCTTC	TRBV5-6	TRBJ1-2	.	.
CASSYARDTKTQYF	TGTGCCAGCAGTTATGCCCGGGACACCAAGACCCAGTACTTC	TRBV6-6	TRBJ2-5	.	.
CASSGLNEQYF	TGCGCCAGCTCGGGACTGAACGAGCAGTACTTC	TRBV5-1	TRBJ2-7	.	.
CTSSHEFGTEAFF	TGCACCAGCAGCCATGAATTTGGCACTGAAGCTTTCTTT	TRBV1	TRBJ1-1	.	.
CAWRAGLLNYGYTF	TGTGCCTGGAGGGCGGGACTACTTAACTATGGCTACACCTTC	TRBV30	TRBJ1-2	.	.
CASSLVTGGYGANVLTF	TGTGCCAGCAGCTTAGTGACAGGGGGCTATGGGGCCAACGTCCTGACTTTC	TRBV7-2	TRBJ2-6	few	TRBD1
CASSGLTGQETQYF	TGCGCCAGCAGCGGTTTGACGGGGCAAGAGACCCAGTACTTC	TRBV5-1	TRBJ2-5	.	.
CASSHPSGYYNEQFF	TGCGCCAGCAGCCACCCCTCTGGCTACTACAATGAGCAGTTCTTC	TRBV4-1	TRBJ2-1	.	.
CASSAGQGNTEAFF	TGTGCCAGCAGCGCAGGACAGGGGAACACTGAAGCTTTCTTT	TRBV9	TRBJ1-1	.	TRBD1
CASSEALEGEAFF	TGTGCCAGCAGTGAAGCGCTTGAAGGGGAAGCTTTCTTT	TRBV2	TRBJ1-1	.	.
CASRCAQYF	TGTGCCAGCAGGTGCGCCCAGTACTTC	TRBV27	TRBJ2-5	.	.
CASSRQGRDIQYF	TGTGCCAGCAGCCGACAGGGGAGGGACATTCAGTACTTC	TRBV7-2	TRBJ2-4	many	.